This T cell receptor beta chain appears in the sequencing data of a study of blood T cell repertoires in COVID-19. About the study: Acute and convalescent COVID-19 samples came from the United States, Italy and Spain. The cDNA or gDNA used as material had been derived from T cells, B-cell-depleted T cells, or PBMCs.

Deletions cut 3 bases from V and 0 bases from J, with 7 bases between. The germline V gene encodes CDR1 MGHRA and CDR2 YSYEKL. The CDR3 length is 14 residues. Original analysis: By means of reference gene primer amplification, nucleated cell counts were estimated. Generated by immunoSEQ multiplex PCR, the TCRdb table keeps only in-frame clones and is missing some. The DNA gave D and trimming, while V, J and clone size come from that table. Of 97,000 or so clones listed, just under 85% are singletons. This clonotype was sampled from a man between 35 and 55 years old with active or convalescent COVID-19. The chain recombines TRBV4-1 with TRBJ2-3, with D unclear. Material for sequencing was peripheral blood. DNA for the CDR3: TGCGCCAGCAGCCAGCCTACTAGCACAGATACGCAGTATTTT. As protein: CASSQPTSTDTQYF.